The 17 T cell receptor beta chains below come from one sample, sequenced in a study of blood T cell repertoires in COVID-19 (dated by TCRdb to about 2020). Receptors were amplified or captured by the immunoSEQ multiplex PCR assay. The source is immuneACCESS, and TCRdb retained only in-frame sequences with V and J called. Part of the clones is not carried over; for the studies checked, unresolved V genes explain less than half of this, and the remainder is unexplained. For this sample there are fewer than 250,000 clones; 83% appear just once. The ten largest clones represent 2.5% of the sample. What was sequenced was peripheral blood. The receptors here all came from a woman aged 40 to 55 with active or convalescent COVID-19.

The chain is built from TRBV12-3 or TRBV12-4 and TRBJ1-5; D gene ambiguous. V was trimmed by 0 bases and J by 9 bases, leaving 6 bases between them. The CDR3 runs to 12 residues. The CDR3 region is CASSLAGRPQHF. CDR3 nucleotides: TGTGCCAGCAGTTTAGCGGGCCGGCCCCAGCATTTT.

The gene calls are TRBV30 and TRBJ1-1; D gene uncertain. Per the germline V gene, CDR1 is GTSNPN and CDR2 is SVGIG (reference sequence). Trimming removed 0 bases at V and 1 base at J, with 9 bases between. CDR3 size: 14 residues. CDR3 bases: TGTGCCTGGAGTGTAACTGGAGGGAACACTGAAGCTTTCTTT. It translates to CAWSVTGGNTEAFF. Filled out from reference TRBV30 and TRBJ1-1, the complete variable domain reads SQTIHQWPATLVQPVGSPLSLECTVEGTSNPNLYWYRQAAGRGLQLLFYSVGIGQISSEVPQNLSASRPQDRQFILSSKKLLLSDSGFYLCAWSVTGGNTEAFFGQGTRLTVV.

The V and J genes are TRBV10-3 and TRBJ1-1; TRBD1 matches at 8 bases. J gave up 1 base and V 4 bases, and 2 bases lay outside the gene matches. CDR1 is ENHRY and CDR2 is SYGVKD in the germline V gene. The CDR3 sequence is 14 residues long. Written as DNA, the CDR3 is TGTGCCATCAGTGGGGACAGGCAGAACACTGAAGCTTTCTTT. It translates to CAISGDRQNTEAFF.

This chain uses TRBV7-3 with TRBJ1-2; weak D call: TRBD1 (6 bases). Germline-derived CDR1 and CDR2 are SGHTA and FQGTGA. Trimming took off 5 bases at V and 6 bases at J, with 19 bases between the two ends. The CDR3 covers 15 residues. The CDR3 sequence: CASSIGQPLGDGYTF. CDR3 coding DNA: TGTGCCAGCAGCATAGGACAGCCCCTCGGCGATGGCTACACCTTC.

As DNA, the CDR3 is TGTGCCACAGACGATCCAGGGGGCGACACCGGGGAGCTGTTTTTT. Translation gives CATDDPGGDTGELFF. The chain joins TRBV28 to TRBJ2-2; 8 nucleotides match TRBD1. J gave up 3 bases and V 10 bases, and 10 bases lay outside the gene matches. This CDR3 contains 15 residues. CDR1 and CDR2 (germline): MDHEN, SYDVKM.

The chain links TRBV5-4 to TRBJ1-4; D possibly corresponds to TRBD1 (6 bases). Germline CDR1 reads SGHNT; CDR2 reads YYREEE (reference sequence). This CDR3 region has 15 residues. The germline V and J ends were trimmed by 0 bases and 6 bases, with 12 bases remaining between them. The CDR3 reads CASSLGGPYHEKLFF. In nucleotides, the CDR3 is TGTGCCAGCAGCTTGGGGGGGCCCTATCATGAAAAACTGTTTTTT.

This chain uses TRBV6-6 with TRBJ1-1; no definite D call. CDR1 is MNHNY and CDR2 is SVGAGI in the germline V gene (reference sequence). CDR3 length equals 13 residues. The CDR3 DNA reads TGTGCTTATAGTATTCGGGGAAACACTGAAGCTTTCTTT. Translating it yields CAYSIRGNTEAFF.

This clone came up a few times. The V gene is TRBV6-2 or TRBV6-3, the J gene TRBJ2-1, with 7 positions matching TRBD2. The germline V gene encodes CDR1 MNHEY and CDR2 SVGEGT. V lost 6 bases to trimming and J lost 0 bases; unmatched junction nucleotides: 5. The CDR3 sequence is 15 residues long. The CDR3 DNA sequence: TGTGCCAGCAGACCTCTAGCGGTCTCCTACAATGAGCAGTTCTTC. Its protein is CASRPLAVSYNEQFF.

The chain couples TRBV7-2 to TRBJ1-2, with D tentatively TRBD1 (5 bases). Between the trimmed V and J ends, which lost 2 bases and 4 bases, there was a span of 11 bases. Germline V gene sequence: CDR1 SGHTA, CDR2 FQGNSA. This CDR3 region has 14 residues. CDR3 region: CASSLIQGPYGYTF. CDR3 sequence (DNA): TGTGCCAGCAGCTTAATCCAGGGTCCCTATGGCTACACCTTC.

The rearrangement uses TRBV13 and TRBJ2-1; 7 bases are a match to TRBD2. Trimming took 5 bases from V and 9 from J; bases not matched to a gene: 7. This CDR3 comprises 13 residues. Germline loops: CDR1 PRHDT, CDR2 FYEKMQ (reference sequence). This CDR3 reads CASSGLVSGEQFF. The CDR3 bases are TGTGCCAGCAGCGGACTAGTCAGCGGTGAGCAGTTCTTC.

This rearrangement joins TRBV27 to TRBJ1-6; the D is unclear. V was cut by 5 bases and J by 6 bases, with 17 bases left in between. From germline, CDR1 is MNHEY and CDR2 SMNVEV (reference sequence). CDR3 length: 16 amino acids. CDR3 in DNA: TGTGCCAGCAGTAACCGGGTCGTTGGCCCTAATTCACCCCTCCACTTT. Its protein product is CASSNRVVGPNSPLHF.

The chain has TRBV5-1 and TRBJ1-4; no definite D call. CDR3 length equals 15 residues. CDR1 is SGHRS, CDR2 YFSETQ, per germline. V was pared by 5 bases and J by 6 bases, with 17 bases between. CDR3: CASRSEGRQDEKLFF. The CDR3 bases are TGCGCCAGCAGGTCGGAGGGCCGTCAGGATGAAAAACTGTTTTTT. The entire variable domain, with the rest obtained from reference TRBV5-1 and TRBJ1-4, is as follows: KAGVTQTPRYLIKTRGQQVTLSCSPISGHRSVSWYQQTPGQGLQFLFEYFSETQRNKGNFPGRFSGRQFSNSRSEMNVSTLELGDSALYLCASRSEGRQDEKLFFGSGTQLSVL.

V gene TRBV5-1 combines with J gene TRBJ1-4; the D gene is possibly TRBD1 (5 bases). The germline gives CDR1 SGHRS, CDR2 YFSETQ. The V and J ends lost 0 bases and 4 bases respectively, with 13 bases between them. This CDR3 contains 16 residues. Here the CDR3 reads CASSLGLARGNEKLFF. CDR3 sequence (DNA): TGCGCCAGCAGCTTGGGGCTAGCGAGGGGTAATGAAAAACTGTTTTTT.

The rearrangement links TRBV3-1 (or the pseudogene TRBV3-2) to TRBJ2-7, with 9 nucleotides matching TRBD1. The germline gives CDR1 LGHDT, CDR2 YNNKEL (reference sequence). CDR3 length: 15 amino acids. Losses at the gene ends were 5 bases for V and 7 bases for J; bases not matched to a gene: 12. CDR3 nucleotides: TGTGCCAGCAGCACTGCCGGGACAGGGCTGTTAGAGCAGTACTTC. This translates into CASSTAGTGLLEQYF.

The V gene is TRBV7-6, the J gene TRBJ1-6; 8 bases are shared with TRBD1. Per germline, CDR1 SGHVS and CDR2 FNYEAQ. The CDR3 totals 15 residues. After removal of 5 bases from V and 10 bases from J, the junction contained 10 bases not matched to a gene. The CDR3 is CASSPLDRGRSPLHF. The DNA of the CDR3 is TGTGCCAGCAGCCCACTCGACAGGGGAAGGTCACCCCTCCACTTT.

V usage is TRBV2 and J usage is TRBJ1-5; no firm D call. Trimming removed 6 bases from V and 10 bases from J, with 16 bases in between. Germline CDR1 and CDR2: SNHLY and FYNNEI. This CDR3 contains 13 residues. The CDR3 protein is CASSFPAGQPQHF. CDR3 coding DNA: TGTGCCAGCAGCTTCCCGGCAGGCCAACCCCAGCATTTT.

This clone was counted a few times. The V and J genes are TRBV5-1 and TRBJ2-4, with 11 bases lining up with TRBD2. Looked up from germline, CDR1 is SGHRS and CDR2 is YFSETQ. The CDR3 is 15 residues long. V dropped 2 bases and J dropped 5; count of bases not matched to a gene: 3. CDR3 sequence reads: CASSLLAGVENIQYF. For the CDR3, the DNA is TGCGCCAGCAGCTTACTAGCGGGAGTGGAAAACATTCAGTACTTC.